This TCR beta chain was sequenced in a study of shared T cell receptors in the human thymus. Some clones are missing from TCRdb's copy, which holds only in-frame ones; the method was immunoSEQ multiplex PCR. This table holds over 350,000 clones, 95% found once. Source material: thymocytes. The sequence was collected from a human donor.

The CDR3 region has the DNA TGTGCCAGCAGCCCGGGGGGGAGGGACCAAGAGACCCAGTACTTC. Amino acid sequence: CASSPGGRDQETQYF. J is TRBJ2-5 and V is TRBV4-2; 8 positions match TRBD2. Unmatched junction bases numbered 4, after V lost 4 bases and J lost 0 bases. The CDR3 is 15 residues long. The germline CDR1 and CDR2 sequences are LGHNA and YNFKEQ.